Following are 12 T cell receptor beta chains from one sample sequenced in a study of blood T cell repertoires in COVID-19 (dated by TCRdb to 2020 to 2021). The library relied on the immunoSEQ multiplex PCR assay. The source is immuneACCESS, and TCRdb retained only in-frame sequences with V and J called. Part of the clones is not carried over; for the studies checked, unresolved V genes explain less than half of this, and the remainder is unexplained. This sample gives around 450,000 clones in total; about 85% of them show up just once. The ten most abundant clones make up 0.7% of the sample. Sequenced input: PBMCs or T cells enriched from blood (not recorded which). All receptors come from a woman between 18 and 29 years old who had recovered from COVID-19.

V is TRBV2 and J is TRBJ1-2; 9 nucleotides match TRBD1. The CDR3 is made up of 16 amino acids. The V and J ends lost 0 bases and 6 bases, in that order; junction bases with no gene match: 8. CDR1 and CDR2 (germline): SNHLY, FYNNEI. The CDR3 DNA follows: TGTGCCAGCAGTGAAGCGGTGACAGGGGGAATCGATGGCTACACCTTC. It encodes CASSEAVTGGIDGYTF.

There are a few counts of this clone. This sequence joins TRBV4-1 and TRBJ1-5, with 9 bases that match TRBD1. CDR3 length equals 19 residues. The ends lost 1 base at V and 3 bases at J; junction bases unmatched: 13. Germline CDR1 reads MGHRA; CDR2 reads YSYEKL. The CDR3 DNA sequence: TGCGCCAGCAGCCAAGTCGGACAGGGGTTTCTCCCCCACAATCAGCCCCAGCATTTT. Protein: CASSQVGQGFLPHNQPQHF.

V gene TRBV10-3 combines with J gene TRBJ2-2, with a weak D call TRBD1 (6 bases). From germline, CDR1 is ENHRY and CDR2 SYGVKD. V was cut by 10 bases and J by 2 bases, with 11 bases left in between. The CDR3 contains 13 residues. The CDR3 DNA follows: TGTGCCACCAGGACAGAAAACACCGGGGAGCTGTTTTTT. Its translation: CATRTENTGELFF.

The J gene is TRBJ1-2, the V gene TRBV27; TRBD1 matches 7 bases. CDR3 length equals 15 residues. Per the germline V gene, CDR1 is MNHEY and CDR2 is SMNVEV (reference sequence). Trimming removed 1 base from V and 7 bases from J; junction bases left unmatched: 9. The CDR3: CASSLWSGQRVGYTF. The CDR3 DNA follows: TGTGCCAGCAGTTTATGGTCGGGACAGCGGGTTGGCTACACCTTC.

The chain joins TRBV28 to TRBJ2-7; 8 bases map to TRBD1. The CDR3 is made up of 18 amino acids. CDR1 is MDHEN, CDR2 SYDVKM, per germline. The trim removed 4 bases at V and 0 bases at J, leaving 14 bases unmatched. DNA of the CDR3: TGTGCCAGCAGTTCCTATACCGCACTGGACAGGGACTCCTACGAGCAGTACTTC. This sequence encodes CASSSYTALDRDSYEQYF.

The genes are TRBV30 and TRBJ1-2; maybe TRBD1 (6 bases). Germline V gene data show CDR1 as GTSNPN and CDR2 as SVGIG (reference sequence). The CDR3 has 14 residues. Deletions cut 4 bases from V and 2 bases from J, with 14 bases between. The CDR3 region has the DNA TGTGCCTGGACAACAGGGTCCCCCAACTATGGCTACACCTTC. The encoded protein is CAWTTGSPNYGYTF.

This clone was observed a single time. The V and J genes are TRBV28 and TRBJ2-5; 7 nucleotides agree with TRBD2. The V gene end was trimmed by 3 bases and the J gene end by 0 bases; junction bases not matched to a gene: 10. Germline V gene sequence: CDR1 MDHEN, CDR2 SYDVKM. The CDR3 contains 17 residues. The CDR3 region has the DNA TGTGCCAGCAGTTTGTCGAAAGCGGGACCGAACCAAGAGACCCAGTACTTC. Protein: CASSLSKAGPNQETQYF.

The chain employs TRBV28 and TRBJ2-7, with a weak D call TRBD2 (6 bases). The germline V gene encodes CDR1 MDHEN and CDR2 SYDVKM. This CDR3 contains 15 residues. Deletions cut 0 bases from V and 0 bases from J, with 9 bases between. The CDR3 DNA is TGTGCCAGCAGTTTATGGGGGGGTAGCTCCTACGAGCAGTACTTC. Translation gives CASSLWGGSSYEQYF.

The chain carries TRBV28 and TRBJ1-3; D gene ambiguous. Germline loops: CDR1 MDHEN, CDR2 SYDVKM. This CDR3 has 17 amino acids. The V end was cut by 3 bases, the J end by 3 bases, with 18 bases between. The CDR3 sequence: CASSLPLGGRNGNTIYF. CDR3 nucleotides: TGTGCCAGCAGTTTGCCCCTGGGAGGGCGGAATGGAAACACCATATATTTT.

Here the CDR3 reads CASSRDRYEQYF. The CDR3 DNA is TGTGCCAGCAGTCGGGACAGATACGAGCAGTACTTC. The V gene is TRBV6-6, the J gene TRBJ2-7; 7 bases map to TRBD1. The germline V gene has CDR1 MNHNY and CDR2 SVGAGI (reference sequence). The CDR3 consists of 12 residues. V lost 5 bases, J lost 4 bases, and 2 bases stayed unmatched.

Here the CDR3 reads CASSQVGQMNTEAFF. Written as DNA, the CDR3 is TGTGCCAGCAGCCAAGTTGGACAGATGAACACTGAAGCTTTCTTT. The rearrangement joins TRBV4-2 to TRBJ1-1, with a possible D match to TRBD1 (6 bases). V was pared by 1 base and J by 0 bases, with 9 bases between. CDR1 and CDR2 from the germline V gene are LGHNA and YNFKEQ. This CDR3 is 15 amino acids long.

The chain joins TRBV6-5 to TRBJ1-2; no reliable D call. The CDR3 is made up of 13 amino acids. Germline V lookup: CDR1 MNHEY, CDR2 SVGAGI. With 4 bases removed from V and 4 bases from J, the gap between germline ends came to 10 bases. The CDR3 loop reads CASSSDGIYGYTF. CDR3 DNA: TGTGCCAGCAGTTCCGACGGGATCTATGGCTACACCTTC.